This is a list of T cell receptor beta chains from one sample in a study of CD8+ T cells in alopecia areata. TCRdb's copy holds only in-frame clones and misses some; the assay was immunoSEQ multiplex PCR. This sample carries approximately 98,000 clones, 45% to 60% of them seen once, and the ten largest clones take 20% to 30%. Sequencing was performed on NKG2D-low CD8+ T cells sorted from blood. Receptors were obtained from a human donor with alopecia areata. The CDR3 runs from the conserved cysteine through the conserved F or W. Fields, in order: clone size, V gene, J gene, D gene, CDR3 DNA, CDR3 protein. A D gene is named only where the DNA matches it firmly. For some rows the clone size is stated as once, few or many, or as a class when expanded; others skip it.

.	TRBV29-1	TRBJ2-2	.	TGCAGCGTTGTCTTAGTCGGGGAGCTGTTTTTT	CSVVLVGELFF
.	TRBV25-1	TRBJ2-1	.	TGTGCCAGCAGTCACGGGAGCTCCTACAATGAGCAGTTCTTC	CASSHGSSYNEQFF
.	TRBV12-5	TRBJ2-3	.	TGTGCTAGTGGGACGCCAGCACAGTATTTT	CASGTPAQYF
few	TRBV29-1	TRBJ2-7	.	TGCAGCGTCGTAGGGGACACGAGCTCCTACGAGCAGTACTTC	CSVVGDTSSYEQYF
once	TRBV27	TRBJ1-5	TRBD1	TGTGCCAGCAGTTGGGGACAGGGGAATCAGCCCCAGCATTTT	CASSWGQGNQPQHF
.	TRBV2	TRBJ2-7	.	TGTGCCAGCAGTGAGAATATCGAGCAGTACTTC	CASSENIEQYF
.	TRBV19	TRBJ2-1	TRBD2	TGTGCCAGTGGGACTAGCGGGACGCCCTACAATGAGCAGTTCTTC	CASGTSGTPYNEQFF
.	TRBV4-1	TRBJ2-2	.	TGCGCCAGCAGCGTACCCCTGGGGGGAAACACCGGGGAGCTGTTTTTT	CASSVPLGGNTGELFF
.	TRBV15	TRBJ2-7	.	TGTGCCACCAGCAGGGACCGAGACAGTGTAGTGCGCGAGCAGTACTTC	CATSRDRDSVVREQYF
.	TRBV7-8	TRBJ2-5	TRBD2	TGTGCCAGCAGTACCCCTACTGGACTAGCGGGAGTGGCGGAGACCCAGTACTTC	CASSTPTGLAGVAETQYF
.	TRBV4-1	TRBJ2-7	.	TGCGCCAGCAGCCAAGAGCTAGCAGAAGTTTACGAGCAGTACTTC	CASSQELAEVYEQYF
.	TRBV2	TRBJ2-3	TRBD2	TGTGCCAGGACCGGGACTAGCGGCACAGATACGCAGTATTTT	CARTGTSGTDTQYF
.	TRBV2	TRBJ2-2	TRBD1	TGTGCCAGGGGGACAGACACCGGGGAGCTGTTTTTT	CARGTDTGELFF
few	TRBV27	TRBJ2-7	.	TGTGCCAGCAGCCGCAGGGGCCCCTACGAGCAGTACTTC	CASSRRGPYEQYF
.	TRBV7-9	TRBJ1-2	.	TGTGCCAGCAGCGGTAACTATGGCTACACCTTC	CASSGNYGYTF
.	TRBV28	TRBJ2-7	.	TGTGCCAGCCTTGGCAGGGGGGATGTCTACGAGCAGTACTTC	CASLGRGDVYEQYF
once	TRBV18	TRBJ2-5	.	TGTGCCAGCTCAACAACAGGGTTTGCGGAGACCCAGTACTTC	CASSTTGFAETQYF
few	TRBV14	TRBJ2-7	.	TGTGCCAGCAGCCGGAAGCGGGACAGAATCTACGAGCAGTACTTC	CASSRKRDRIYEQYF
once	TRBV2	TRBJ1-1	.	TGTGCCAGCAGTGCTACCTCACGCCTCCCTGAAGCTTTCTTT	CASSATSRLPEAFF
.	TRBV7-3	TRBJ1-5	.	TGTGCCAGCAGCTCCCCCCAGGTCCCAAGCAATCAGCCCCAGCATTTT	CASSSPQVPSNQPQHF
.	TRBV2	TRBJ2-7	.	TGTGCCAGCGCAACGGGCGAGCAGTACTTC	CASATGEQYF
.	TRBV27	TRBJ2-1	TRBD2	TGTGCCAGCAGTTTATCACTAGCGGCTGAGCAGTTCTTC	CASSLSLAAEQFF
.	TRBV27	TRBJ1-5	.	TGTGCCAGCAGTTTTTCAAATTATCAGCCCCAGCATTTT	CASSFSNYQPQHF
.	TRBV20-1	TRBJ2-7	.	TGCAGTGCTCTGATCGGGGAGCAGTACTTC	CSALIGEQYF
once	TRBV5-1	TRBJ2-5	.	TGCGCCAGCGAGACCGGGACTCTGTACCAAGAGACCCAGTACTTC	CASETGTLYQETQYF
.	TRBV19	TRBJ2-2	.	TGTGCCAGTACTCCTGCGCAGGGTTGGACCGGGGAGCTGTTTTTT	CASTPAQGWTGELFF
.	TRBV27	TRBJ2-5	.	TGTGCCAGCAGTTTAGTTGGAGATAACCAAGAGACCCAGTACTTC	CASSLVGDNQETQYF
.	TRBV7-9	TRBJ1-2	.	TGTGCCAGCAGCTTAGGAGGGGGCTATGGCTACACCTTC	CASSLGGGYGYTF
.	TRBV5-4	TRBJ2-3	.	TGTGCCAGCAGCTCCCAGCCAGATACGCAGTATTTT	CASSSQPDTQYF
.	TRBV4-1	TRBJ2-2	.	TGCGCCAGCAGCCTTGCAGGGACTTCGAACACCGGGGAGCTGTTTTTT	CASSLAGTSNTGELFF
.	TRBV29-1	TRBJ2-7	.	TGCAGCGTTTTAGCGACCATGGCGTATGAGCAGTACTTC	CSVLATMAYEQYF
.	TRBV30	TRBJ2-3	TRBD1	TGTGCCTGGTTGACAGGGGGTACGCAGTATTTT	CAWLTGGTQYF
.	TRBV6-6	TRBJ2-1	.	TGTGCCAGCAGTTACGGCAATGAGCAGTTCTTC	CASSYGNEQFF
.	TRBV27	TRBJ2-1	.	TGTGCAGTAAATGAGCAGTTCTTC	CAVNEQFF
few	TRBV7-3	TRBJ2-2	.	TGTGCCAGCAGCCTGGGCGCAACACAGGGCGCCGGGGAGCTGTTTTTT	CASSLGATQGAGELFF
.	TRBV27	TRBJ2-1	TRBD1	TGTGCCAGCAGTTTAGGGACAGTCGCCTACAATGAGCAGTTCTTC	CASSLGTVAYNEQFF
few	TRBV7-9	TRBJ2-5	.	TGTGCCAGCAGCCCCCAGACTGGAGAGACCCAGTACTTC	CASSPQTGETQYF
few	TRBV4-1	TRBJ2-5	TRBD1	TGCGCCAGCAGCCAAGTTTTGGACAGGGCCGAGACCCAGTACTTC	CASSQVLDRAETQYF
.	TRBV28	TRBJ2-7	.	TGTGCCAGCAGTTTCAACAGCAGACAGTACTTC	CASSFNSRQYF
.	TRBV6-6	TRBJ2-7	.	TGTGCCAGCAAGGACGGAGCCTCGGGGGAGCAGTACTTC	CASKDGASGEQYF
.	TRBV7-9	TRBJ1-1	.	TGTGCCAGCGGGGGGGGTTTGAACACTGAAGCTTTCTTT	CASGGGLNTEAFF
.	TRBV7-7	TRBJ2-5	.	TGTGCTAGCAGCTTAGCCAGGGTGACGACGGGAGAGACCCAGTACTTC	CASSLARVTTGETQYF
.	TRBV14	TRBJ2-1	.	TGTGCCAGCAGCCAAGACAGGGTTGCGAATGAGCAGTTCTTC	CASSQDRVANEQFF
few	TRBV6-5	TRBJ2-6	.	TGTGCCAGCTCTGGGGCCAACGTCCTGACTTTC	CASSGANVLTF
.	TRBV25-1	TRBJ2-1	.	TGTGCCAGATCACATGAGCAGTTCTTC	CARSHEQFF
.	TRBV4-2	TRBJ2-4	.	TGTGCCAGCAGCCAAGAGTCTTACCTGGCCAAAAACATTCAGTACTTC	CASSQESYLAKNIQYF
few	TRBV18	TRBJ1-1	TRBD1	TGTGCCAGCTCACACAGGGGGCGCATGGATGCTTTCTTT	CASSHRGRMDAFF